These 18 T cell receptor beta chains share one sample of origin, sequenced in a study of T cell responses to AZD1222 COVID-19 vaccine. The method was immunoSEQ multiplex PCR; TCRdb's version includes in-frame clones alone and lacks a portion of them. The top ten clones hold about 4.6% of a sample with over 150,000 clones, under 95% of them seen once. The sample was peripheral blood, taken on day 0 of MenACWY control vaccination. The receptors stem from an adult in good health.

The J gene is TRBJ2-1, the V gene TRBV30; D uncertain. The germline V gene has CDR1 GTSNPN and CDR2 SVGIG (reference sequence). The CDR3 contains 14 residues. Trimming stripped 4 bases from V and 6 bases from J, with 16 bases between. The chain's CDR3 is CAWTVPWGSNEQFF. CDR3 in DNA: TGTGCCTGGACTGTTCCATGGGGTAGCAATGAGCAGTTCTTC.

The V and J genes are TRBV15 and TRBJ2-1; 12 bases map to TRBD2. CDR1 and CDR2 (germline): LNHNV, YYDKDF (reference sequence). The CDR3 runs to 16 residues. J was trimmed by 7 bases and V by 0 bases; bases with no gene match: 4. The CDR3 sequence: CATSRDRTSGRNEQFF. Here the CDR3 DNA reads TGTGCCACCAGCAGAGATCGAACTAGCGGGAGGAATGAGCAGTTCTTC.

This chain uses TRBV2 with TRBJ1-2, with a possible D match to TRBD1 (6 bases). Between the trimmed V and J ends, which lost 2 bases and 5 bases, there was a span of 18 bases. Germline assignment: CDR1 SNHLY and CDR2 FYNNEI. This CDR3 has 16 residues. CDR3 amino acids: CASSENGGSQTYGYTF. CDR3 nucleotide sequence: TGTGCCAGCAGTGAAAACGGGGGCTCTCAGACTTATGGCTACACCTTC.

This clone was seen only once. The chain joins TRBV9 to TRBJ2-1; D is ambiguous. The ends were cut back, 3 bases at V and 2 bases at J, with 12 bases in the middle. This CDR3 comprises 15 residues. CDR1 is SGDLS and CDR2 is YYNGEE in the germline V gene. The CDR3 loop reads CASSAGPGPYNEQFF. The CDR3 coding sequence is TGTGCCAGCAGCGCCGGACCTGGGCCCTACAATGAGCAGTTCTTC.

The CDR3: CASSPRPGTGGREQYF. CDR3 nucleotides: TGTGCCAGCAGCCCAAGGCCCGGGACAGGGGGCCGCGAGCAGTACTTC. The chain couples TRBV7-8 to TRBJ2-7; 12 nucleotides agree with TRBD1. V shed 5 bases and J 6 bases; nucleotides not matched to a gene: 11. The CDR3 runs to 16 residues. Germline-derived CDR1 and CDR2 are SGHVS and FQNEAQ.

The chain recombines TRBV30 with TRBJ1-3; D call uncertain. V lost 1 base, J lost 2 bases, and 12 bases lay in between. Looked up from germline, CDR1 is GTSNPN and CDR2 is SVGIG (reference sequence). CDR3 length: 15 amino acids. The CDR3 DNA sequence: TGTGCCTGGAGTGAGTTCGGGGTAACTGGAAACACCATATATTTT. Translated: CAWSEFGVTGNTIYF.

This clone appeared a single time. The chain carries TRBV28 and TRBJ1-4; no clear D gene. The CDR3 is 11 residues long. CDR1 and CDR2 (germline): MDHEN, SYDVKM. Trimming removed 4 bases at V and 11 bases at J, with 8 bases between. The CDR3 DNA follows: TGTGCCAGCAGTTGGGAGAGGAAACTGTTTTTT. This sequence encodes CASSWERKLFF.

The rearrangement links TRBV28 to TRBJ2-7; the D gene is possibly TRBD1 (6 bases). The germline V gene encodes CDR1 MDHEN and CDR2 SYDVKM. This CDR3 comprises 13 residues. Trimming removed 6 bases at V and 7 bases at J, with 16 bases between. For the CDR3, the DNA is TGTGCCAGCAGCGTTGGGGGCGCGCGAGAGCAGTACTTC. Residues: CASSVGGAREQYF.

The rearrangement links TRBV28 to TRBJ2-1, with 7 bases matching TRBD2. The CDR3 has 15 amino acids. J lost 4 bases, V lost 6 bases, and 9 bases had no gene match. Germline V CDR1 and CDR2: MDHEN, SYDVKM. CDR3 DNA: TGTGCCAGCAGGAACACGGGAGGAAATTACAATGAGCAGTTCTTC. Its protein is CASRNTGGNYNEQFF.

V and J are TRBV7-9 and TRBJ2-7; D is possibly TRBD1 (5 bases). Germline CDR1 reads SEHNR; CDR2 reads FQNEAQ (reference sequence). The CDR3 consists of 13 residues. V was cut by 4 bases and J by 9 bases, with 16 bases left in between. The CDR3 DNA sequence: TGTGCCAGCAGCTCCCCAGGGCCCATTGGGCAGTACTTC. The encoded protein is CASSSPGPIGQYF.

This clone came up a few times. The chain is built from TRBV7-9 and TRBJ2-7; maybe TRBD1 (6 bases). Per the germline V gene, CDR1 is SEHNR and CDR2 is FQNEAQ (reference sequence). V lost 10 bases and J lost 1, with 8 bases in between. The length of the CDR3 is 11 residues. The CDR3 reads CATTGSYEQYF. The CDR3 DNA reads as TGTGCCACTACAGGGTCCTACGAGCAGTACTTC.

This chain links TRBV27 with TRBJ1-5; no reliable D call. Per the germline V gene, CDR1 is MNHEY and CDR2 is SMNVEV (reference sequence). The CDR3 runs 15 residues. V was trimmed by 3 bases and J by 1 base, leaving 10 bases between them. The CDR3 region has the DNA TGTGCCAGCAGTTTCTGGGGAAAGAGCAATCAGCCCCAGCATTTT. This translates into CASSFWGKSNQPQHF.

CDR3 DNA sequence: TGTGCCAGCAGCTTCCGGGACAGGGGGCGGGTTGAGCAGTTCTTC. Its translation: CASSFRDRGRVEQFF. V and J are TRBV7-2 and TRBJ2-1, with 12 bases lining up with TRBD1. The trim removed 3 bases at V and 9 bases at J, leaving 6 bases unmatched. CDR3 length equals 15 residues. Per the germline V gene, CDR1 is SGHTA and CDR2 is FQGNSA.

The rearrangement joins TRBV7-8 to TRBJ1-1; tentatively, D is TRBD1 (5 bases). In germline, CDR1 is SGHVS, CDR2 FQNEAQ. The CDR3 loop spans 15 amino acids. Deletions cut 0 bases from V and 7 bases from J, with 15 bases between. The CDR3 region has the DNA TGTGCCAGCAGCTTAGCGGTTAGCGGGGCGGATGAAGCTTTCTTT. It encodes CASSLAVSGADEAFF.

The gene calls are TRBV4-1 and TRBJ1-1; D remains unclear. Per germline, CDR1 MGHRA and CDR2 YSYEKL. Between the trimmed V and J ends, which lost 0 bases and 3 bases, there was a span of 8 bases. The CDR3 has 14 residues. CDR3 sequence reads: CASSQETQDTEAFF. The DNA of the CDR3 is TGCGCCAGCAGCCAAGAGACTCAAGACACTGAAGCTTTCTTT.

The CDR3 spells CASSFLRPGYEAFF. Written as DNA, the CDR3 is TGTGCCAGCAGCTTCCTCCGCCCTGGCTATGAAGCTTTCTTT. V gene TRBV11-2 combines with J gene TRBJ1-1, with unresolved D. CDR1 and CDR2 from the germline V gene are SGHAT and FQNNGV. Trimming shortened V by 3 bases and J by 7 bases, and 15 bases separated the two germline ends. The CDR3 runs 14 residues.

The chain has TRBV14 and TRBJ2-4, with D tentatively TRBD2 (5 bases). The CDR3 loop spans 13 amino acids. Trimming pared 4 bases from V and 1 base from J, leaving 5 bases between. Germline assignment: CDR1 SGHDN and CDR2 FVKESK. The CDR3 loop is CASSRGAKNIQYF. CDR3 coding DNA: TGTGCCAGCAGCCGAGGGGCCAAAAACATTCAGTACTTC.

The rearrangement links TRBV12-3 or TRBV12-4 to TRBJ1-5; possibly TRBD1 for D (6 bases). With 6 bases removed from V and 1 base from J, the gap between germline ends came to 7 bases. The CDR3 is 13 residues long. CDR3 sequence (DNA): TGTGCCAGCAGACAGGGAAGCAATCAGCCCCAGCATTTT. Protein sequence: CASRQGSNQPQHF.